This T cell receptor (beta chain) appears in the sequencing data of a study of blood T cell repertoires in COVID-19 (dated by TCRdb to 2018 to 2021). Regarding the study in general: Collaborator samples came from the United States, Italy and Spain and covered acute and convalescent phases of COVID-19. The material from the prospective study consisted of cDNA or gDNA derived from T cells, B-cell-depleted T cells, or PBMCs. The dataset comprised deeply sampled blood TCRbeta repertoires from subjects exposed to, actively infected with, or recovered from COVID-19. The repertoires were released in a freely available public database intended as a resource for research on the immune response to SARS-CoV-2. The samples were drawn from the first 160 participants of the ongoing ImmuneRACE study and from over 950 subjects provided by 6 global collaborators. Nearly every sample came with metadata listing a de-identified subject ID, COVID-19 status, age in years and sex. Where HLA class I and class II types were available, the types were taken from metadata supplied by the sample provider, not from assay-based typing.

One collaborating source in Seattle enrolled patients during active infection and followed them longitudinally through the course of disease. The collaborating institutions used their own protocols to collect whole blood in K2EDTA tubes. For TCRbeta analysis, collaborators shipped samples in one of three forms: frozen whole blood, isolated PBMCs, or DNA extracted from either of those sample types. The CDR3 starts with the cysteine, ends with the phenylalanine, and has 15 residues. CDR3 DNA only is kept here, 45 bases in frame from base 1. Sequences MNHNS (CDR1) and SASEGT (CDR2) are obtained from the germline V gene. V is cut back by 3 bases and J by 2 bases, with 5 bases in the junction unmatched. In regard to this clone: Its antigen target is currently unknown. No clone much larger than this one lies a single base away; base qualities are absent.

TCRbeta CDR3 regions were amplified from genomic DNA using the immunoSEQ Assay, a bias-controlled multiplex PCR. Per the source publication's procedure: The number of nucleated cells in each sample was estimated from the amplification of reference gene primers within the assay. To quantify the absolute abundance of each unique TCRbeta CDR3 rearrangement, sequence reads were collapsed and filtered. For each sample, productive Simpson clonality was calculated as the square root of Simpson's diversity index across productive rearrangements. The immuneACCESS repertoire file appears here via TCRdb, limited to in-frame rearrangements. These files lack a portion of the clones; in checked studies, under half of the deficit traces to unresolved V genes, and the cause of the others is not known. V, J and clone size are those of that table, while D and trimming were read from the DNA. This sample has about 350,000 clones in its table, and around 86% of those were observed once. 6% to 7% of the sample comes from the top ten.

Overall study outcomes, separate from this receptor: The amount of clinical and demographic metadata varied by source and participant and was provided uncurated.

Sequenced sample: peripheral blood. The rearranged chain carries TRBV6-1 and TRBJ2-7, with 9 bases matching TRBD1. The receptor comes from a woman in her fifties or sixties with COVID-19, enrolled during active disease. The CDR3: CASSEGQGVPYEQYF. In nucleotides, the sequence is TGTGCCAGCAGTGAGGGACAGGGAGTTCCCTACGAGCAGTACTTC.